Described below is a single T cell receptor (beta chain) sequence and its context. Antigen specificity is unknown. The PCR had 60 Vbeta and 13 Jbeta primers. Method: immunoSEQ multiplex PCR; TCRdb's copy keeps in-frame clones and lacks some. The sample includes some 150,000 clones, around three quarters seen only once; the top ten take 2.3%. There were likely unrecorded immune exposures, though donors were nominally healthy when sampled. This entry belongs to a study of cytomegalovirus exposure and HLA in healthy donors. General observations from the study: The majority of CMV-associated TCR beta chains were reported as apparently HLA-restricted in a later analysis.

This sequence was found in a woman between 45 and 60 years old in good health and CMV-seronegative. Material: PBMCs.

The CDR3: CASRPPSGITDTQYF. CDR3 nucleotides: TGCGCCAGCAGACCCCCTAGCGGGATCACAGATACGCAGTATTTT. The genes are TRBV5-1 and TRBJ2-3; 9 nucleotides agree with TRBD2. The CDR3 runs to 15 residues. With 5 bases clipped from V and 2 bases from J, the junction kept 6 bases outside the gene matches. Germline CDR1 reads SGHRS; CDR2 reads YFSETQ. Using reference TRBV5-1 and TRBJ2-3 for the parts outside the CDR3, the full variable domain is KAGVTQTPRYLIKTRGQQVTLSCSPISGHRSVSWYQQTPGQGLQFLFEYFSETQRNKGNFPGRFSGRQFSNSRSEMNVSTLELGDSALYLCASRPPSGITDTQYFGPGTRLTVL.